This note documents a single TCR beta chain sequence. Its cognate antigen is unknown. Other DNA sequences in this sample translate to the same CDR3. This CDR3 has 15 residues. CDR1 LNHDA and CDR2 SQIVND come from the germline V gene (reference sequence). Trimming took off 1 base at V and 1 base at J, with 8 bases between the two ends. The PCR ran on 60 Vbeta and 13 Jbeta primers. Assay: immunoSEQ multiplex PCR; the TCRdb copy retains only in-frame clones and omits some. The sample records about 200,000 clones, roughly 80% being singletons. These data are taken from a study of cytomegalovirus exposure and HLA in healthy donors. At the level of the study: In an earlier analysis, 90 million to 120 million unique TCR beta sequences were found from 200 million or so T cells. HLA-typed donors contributed some 85 million unique TCRs, which were held in an early data release.

Study results and limitations: What a later analysis reportedly showed was that an Asian-associated ancestry cluster had fewer N-insertions than the roughly 670-donor mean.

This sequence was found in a male donor in good health and CMV-seronegative. Specimen: PBMCs. The V gene is TRBV19, the J gene TRBJ1-5, with D uncertain. CDR3 sequence reads: CASSIGGGSNQPQHF. As DNA, the CDR3 is TGTGCCAGTAGTATAGGCGGTGGGAGCAATCAGCCCCAGCATTTT.